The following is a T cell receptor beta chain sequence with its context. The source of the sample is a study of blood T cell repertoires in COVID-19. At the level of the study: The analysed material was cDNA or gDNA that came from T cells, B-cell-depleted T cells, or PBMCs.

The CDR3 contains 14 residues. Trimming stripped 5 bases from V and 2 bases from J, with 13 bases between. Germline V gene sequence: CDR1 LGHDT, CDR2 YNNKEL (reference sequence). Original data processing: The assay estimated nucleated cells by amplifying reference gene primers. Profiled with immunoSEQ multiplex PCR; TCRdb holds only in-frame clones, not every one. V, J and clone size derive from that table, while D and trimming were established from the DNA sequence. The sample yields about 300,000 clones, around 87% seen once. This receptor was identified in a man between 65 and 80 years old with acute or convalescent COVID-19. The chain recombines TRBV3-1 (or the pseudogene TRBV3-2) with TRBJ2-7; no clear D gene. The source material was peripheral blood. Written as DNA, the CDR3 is TGTGCCAGCAGCACCACGCGGTTTCCCTACGAGCAGTACTTC. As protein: CASSTTRFPYEQYF.